This entry lists 8 T cell receptor beta chains sequenced from one sample in a study of shared clonotypes between healthy human individuals. The naive CD8 population came from CD45RO-negative cells selected for CCR7, without terminally differentiated effector memory CD45RA+ cells. Sequencing used immunoSEQ multiplex PCR; TCRdb keeps in-frame clones, though not all of them. In the table there are 630,000 or so clones, roughly 98% of which are singletons. Sequencing was done on a sample of naive CD8+ T cells sorted from blood. All receptors derive from a man in his thirties or forties in good health.

The rearrangement joins TRBV15 to TRBJ2-7; D remains unclear. Germline assignment: CDR1 LNHNV and CDR2 YYDKDF (reference sequence). V was trimmed by 3 bases and J by 4 bases, leaving 13 bases between them. The CDR3 spans 14 residues. This chain's CDR3 is CATSSTSAAYEQYF. CDR3 nucleotide sequence: TGTGCCACCAGCAGTACCAGTGCGGCGTACGAGCAGTACTTC. Combining the CDR3 with reference TRBV15 and TRBJ2-7 gives the whole variable domain DAMVIQNPRYQVTQFGKPVTLSCSQTLNHNVMYWYQQKSSQAPKLLFHYYDKDFNNEADTPDNFQSRRPNTSFCFLDIRSPGLGDTAMYLCATSSTSAAYEQYFGPGTRLTVT.

The chain combines TRBV23-1 with TRBJ2-3, with a weak D call TRBD2 (6 bases). TRBV23-1 is identified as an open reading frame with a role that is uncertain. The CDR3 spans 15 residues. The germline V and J ends were trimmed by 1 base and 6 bases, with 14 bases remaining between them. The CDR3: CASSQWVGGMDTQYF. The CDR3, as DNA: TGCGCCAGCAGTCAATGGGTAGGAGGGATGGATACGCAGTATTTT.

The chain carries TRBV11-2 and TRBJ2-7; D is perhaps TRBD2 (6 bases). The germline gives CDR1 SGHAT, CDR2 FQNNGV. Trimming removed 1 base at V and 0 bases at J, with 10 bases between. This CDR3 has 15 amino acids. Here the CDR3 reads CASSLGGNPSYEQYF. As DNA, the CDR3 is TGTGCCAGCAGCTTAGGCGGGAACCCCTCCTACGAGCAGTACTTC.

The chain recombines TRBV27 with TRBJ2-7, with 7 bases matching TRBD1. With 5 bases clipped from V and 3 bases from J, the junction kept 13 bases outside the gene matches. Germline CDR1 reads MNHEY; CDR2 reads SMNVEV (reference sequence). This CDR3 contains 16 residues. CDR3 sequence reads: CASSISQGHIGYEQYF. CDR3 sequence (DNA): TGTGCCAGCAGTATTTCACAGGGGCACATAGGCTACGAGCAGTACTTC.

The DNA for the CDR3 is TGTGCCAGCAGTTTAGCGAGGCTAGCGGGAGGGGAAGATACGCAGTATTTT. It translates to CASSLARLAGGEDTQYF. The rearrangement joins TRBV27 to TRBJ2-3; 12 bases map to TRBD2. Germline-derived CDR1 and CDR2 are MNHEY and SMNVEV (reference sequence). J lost 5 bases, V lost 2 bases, and 8 bases had no gene match. The CDR3 sequence is 17 residues long.

The chain recombines TRBV9 with TRBJ1-2; D might be TRBD1 (6 bases). Trimming removed 0 bases at V and 6 bases at J, with 15 bases between. The V gene's germline CDR1 is SGDLS and CDR2 YYNGEE. CDR3 size: 15 residues. DNA for the CDR3: TGTGCCAGCAGCGTAGAACGAGGGGGGTTGGATGGCTACACCTTC. Translated, it gives CASSVERGGLDGYTF.

V usage is TRBV11-2 and J usage is TRBJ2-2, with unresolved D. Germline CDR1 reads SGHAT; CDR2 reads FQNNGV. CDR3 size: 15 residues. V lost 0 bases and J lost 1, with 6 bases in between. The CDR3 is CASSLEYRNTGELFF. Written as DNA, the CDR3 is TGTGCCAGCAGCTTAGAGTATCGGAACACCGGGGAGCTGTTTTTT.

The V and J genes are TRBV14 and TRBJ2-7; TRBD2 matches 7 bases. In germline, CDR1 is SGHDN, CDR2 FVKESK. The CDR3 is 15 residues long. V lost 5 bases and J lost 3; bases outside the gene matches: 10. CDR3 region: CASSSRLAVHYEQYF. DNA for the CDR3: TGTGCCAGCAGCTCCCGACTAGCCGTTCACTACGAGCAGTACTTC.